This T cell receptor beta chain was identified in a study of tumor-infiltrating lymphocytes in primary liver carcinoma. From approximately 550 ng of total RNA, TCR beta-specific cDNA was reverse-transcribed using a constant-region primer. Researchers made the TCR beta libraries by running three nested multiplex PCR rounds with slightly modified ARM-PCR. TRBV1-TRBV30 forward primers paired with a C-beta reverse primer drove the first two PCR rounds, roughly 10 cycles each. TCRdb itself ran the multiplex PCR reads through MiXCR, one entry per CDR3 protein. The table has 150,000 to 200,000 distinct CDR3 sequences, over 80% seen once. Per the germline V gene, CDR1 is LGHNA and CDR2 is YNFKEQ. This CDR3 is built from 13 residues. V lost 4 bases and J lost 1, with 8 bases in between. Unsorted bulk tissue (roughly 18-32 mg) underwent RNA and DNA co-extraction.

The sequence was collected from a man in his forties with primary liver carcinoma and hepatitis B virus infection. The chain has TRBV4-2 and TRBJ2-7; D is perhaps TRBD2 (5 bases). The specimen was tumor tissue from primary liver carcinoma. The CDR3 region has the DNA TGTGCCAGCAGCCGAGGAGGTTCCTACGAGCAGTACTTC. Its protein product is CASSRGGSYEQYF.